This passage covers 16 T cell receptor beta chains from one sample sequenced in a study of neurological immune-mediated disorders. TCRdb re-derived calls from the 5' RACE reads in MiXCR, one entry per CDR3 protein. The repertoire holds under 40,000 distinct CDR3 sequences, with almost 7.5% as singletons. Source material: PBMCs. The receptors come from a woman aged 40 to 50 in good health.

This clonotype was found a few times. This chain links TRBV5-1 with TRBJ2-5; no firm D call. From germline, CDR1 is SGHRS and CDR2 YFSETQ. Trimming cost V 0 bases and J 0 bases, with 6 bases left between them. CDR3 length: 14 amino acids. The chain's CDR3 is CASSLVTNQETQYF. The CDR3 nucleotides read TGCGCCAGCAGCTTGGTGACGAACCAAGAGACCCAGTACTTC.

This chain connects TRBV7-8 to TRBJ2-3; perhaps D is TRBD1 or TRBD2 (6 bases each). Deletions cut 1 base from V and 14 bases from J, with 31 bases between. The CDR3 sequence is 18 residues long. Per the germline V gene, CDR1 is SGHVS and CDR2 is FQNEAQ. The CDR3: CASSLGGAGRRVGDTTYF. In DNA, the CDR3 is TGTGCCAGCAGCTTAGGGGGGGCAGGGAGGAGAGTGGGAGATACGACGTATTTT.

Ten or more counts support this clonotype. The chain joins TRBV7-9 to TRBJ2-1, with a weak D call TRBD2 (6 bases). V shed 0 bases and J shed 6 bases, with 12 bases lying between them. The length of the CDR3 is 15 residues. Germline CDR1 reads SEHNR; CDR2 reads FQNEAQ (reference sequence). CDR3 nucleotide sequence: TGTGCCAGCAGCTTAGCAGGGCAGGAGGGCAATGAGCAGTTCTTC. Translation gives CASSLAGQEGNEQFF.

This clonotype appeared many times. The rearrangement joins TRBV28 to TRBJ2-7, with 10 bases matching TRBD2. CDR3 length: 14 residues. CDR1 and CDR2 from the germline V gene are MDHEN and SYDVKM. With V trimmed by 5 bases and J by 3 bases, 4 bases remained unmatched. CDR3 loop: CASSRIAGGYEQYF. The CDR3 DNA is TGTGCCAGCAGTAGGATAGCGGGAGGCTACGAGCAGTACTTC.

This clonotype is termed medium-sized. This chain uses TRBV28 with TRBJ1-1, with D possibly matching TRBD1 (5 bases). The germline V gene has CDR1 MDHEN and CDR2 SYDVKM. The CDR3 runs to 13 residues. V lost 6 bases and J lost 7, with 15 bases in between. The CDR3 protein is CASSPGPPLEAFF. CDR3 nucleotides: TGTGCCAGCAGCCCGGGACCGCCGCTTGAAGCTTTCTTT. The whole variable domain, remainder taken from reference TRBV28 and TRBJ1-1, is DVKVTQSSRYLVKRTGEKVFLECVQDMDHENMFWYRQDPGLGLRLIYFSYDVKMKEKGDIPEGYSVSREKKERFSLILESASTNQTSMYLCASSPGPPLEAFFGQGTRLTVV.

Many counts were recorded for this clonotype. The rearrangement uses TRBV18 and TRBJ1-2, with D possibly being TRBD1 (6 bases). The CDR3 length is 15 residues. V dropped 3 bases and J dropped 6 bases, with 17 bases sitting between them. Germline CDR1 is KGHSH and CDR2 is LQKENI. The CDR3 DNA reads TGTGCCAGCTCACCTGAACAACTACAGGGTCATGGCTACACCTTC. Its translation: CASSPEQLQGHGYTF.

The table lists this clonotype with many counts. V usage is TRBV20-1 and J usage is TRBJ2-1; D possibly corresponds to TRBD2 (5 bases). V was pared by 3 bases and J by 6 bases, with 18 bases between. There are 15 residues in the CDR3. Germline lookup yields CDR1 DFQATT and CDR2 SNEGSKA (reference sequence). CDR3 DNA: TGCAGTGCTAGGTCCCTGGGTAGCGCGACCAATGAGCAGTTCTTC. This encodes CSARSLGSATNEQFF.

Ten or more counts support this clonotype. The rearrangement uses TRBV19 and TRBJ1-6; 7 bases line up with TRBD1. The CDR3 is 14 amino acids. V was clipped by 3 bases and J by 8 bases; unmatched bases: 4. Germline assignment: CDR1 LNHDA and CDR2 SQIVND (reference sequence). The CDR3 is CASSMIGGYSPLHF. The CDR3 DNA sequence: TGTGCCAGTAGTATGATAGGGGGCTATTCACCCCTCCACTTT.

This clonotype was seen repeatedly, ten times or more. This chain links TRBV10-3 with TRBJ1-3; D not certain. This CDR3 is built from 13 residues. V was clipped by 7 bases and J by 0 bases, with 7 bases between them. The germline CDR1 and CDR2 sequences are ENHRY and SYGVKD. CDR3 region: CAITASSGNTIYF. CDR3 coding DNA: TGTGCCATCACTGCCAGCTCTGGAAACACCATATATTTT.

This clonotype was seen repeatedly, ten times or more. This sequence joins TRBV20-1 and TRBJ2-5, with D hard to call. Trimming pared 0 bases from V and 5 bases from J, leaving 4 bases between. The CDR3 spans 11 residues. Germline V lookup: CDR1 DFQATT, CDR2 SNEGSKA (reference sequence). The CDR3 spells CSAREGETQYF. The CDR3 DNA reads TGCAGTGCTAGAGAAGGGGAGACCCAGTACTTC.

This clonotype has a count of ten or more. V and J are TRBV15 and TRBJ2-2; no clear D gene. The CDR3 loop spans 16 amino acids. Between the trimmed V and J ends, which lost 1 base and 1 base, there was a span of 10 bases. Germline V gene sequence: CDR1 LNHNV, CDR2 YYDKDF (reference sequence). For the CDR3, the DNA is TGTGCCACCAGCAGAGCTTACCCAGTGAACACCGGGGAGCTGTTTTTT. Translated: CATSRAYPVNTGELFF.

Ten or more counts support this clonotype. The chain is built from TRBV3-1 and TRBJ2-5; no definite D call. The CDR3 contains 17 residues. Germline lookup yields CDR1 LGHDT and CDR2 YNNKEL (reference sequence). V lost 7 bases and J lost 7, with 28 bases in between. CDR3 in DNA: TGTGCCAGCACAGATAACCAGGACCGCGCGGTATCCCGGACCCAGTACTTC. Translated: CASTDNQDRAVSRTQYF.

This clonotype was detected ten times or more. V is TRBV5-4 and J is TRBJ2-3, with 13 nucleotides matching TRBD2. Germline V CDR1 and CDR2: SGHNT, YYREEE (reference sequence). CDR3 length equals 16 residues. V was clipped by 4 bases and J by 4 bases; unmatched bases: 6. Here the CDR3 reads CASSIGTSGIPDTQYF. For the CDR3, the DNA is TGTGCCAGCAGCATCGGGACTAGCGGGATCCCAGATACGCAGTATTTT.

This clonotype was seen at least ten times. V is TRBV7-2 and J is TRBJ1-1; 7 bases line up with TRBD1. From germline, CDR1 is SGHTA and CDR2 FQGNSA. CDR3 length: 12 residues. Unmatched junction bases numbered 2, after V lost 5 bases and J lost 5 bases. CDR3 sequence: CASSQGGTEAFF. The CDR3 DNA is TGTGCCAGCAGCCAGGGGGGAACTGAAGCTTTCTTT. The variable domain in full, completed from reference TRBV7-2 and TRBJ1-1, reads GAGVSQSPSNKVTEKGKDVELRCDPISGHTALYWYRQSLGQGLEFLIYFQGNSAPDKSGLPSDRFSAERTGGSVSTLTIQRTQQEDSAVYLCASSQGGTEAFFGQGTRLTVV.

This clonotype has a count of ten or more. DNA of the CDR3: TGTGCCAGCAGCGTACGGGAACCGGAGACCCAGTACTTC. It encodes CASSVREPETQYF. The genes are TRBV9 and TRBJ2-5; D is perhaps TRBD2 (5 bases). Germline CDR1 and CDR2: SGDLS and YYNGEE. Trimming removed 1 base from V and 5 bases from J, with 9 bases in between. This CDR3 is 13 amino acids long.

Ten or more counts support this clonotype. This chain connects TRBV29-1 to TRBJ1-2; D unclear. Per the germline V gene, CDR1 is SQVTM and CDR2 is ANQGSEA. V lost 7 bases and J 6 bases, leaving 12 bases between the germline ends. This CDR3 contains 11 residues. The CDR3 is CSASDSDGYTF. The CDR3 DNA follows: TGCAGCGCCTCAGATTCGGATGGCTACACCTTC.